This T cell receptor (beta chain) emerged from a study of breast tumors, draining lymph nodes, adjacent tissues. General observations from the study: Data only fit, rather than demonstrated, lymph node origin of most tumor T cells. Tumor TCR diversity was below lymph nodes but above nontumor tissue. Most tumor T cells seemingly derive from lymph node, then expand in tumor. Luminal-like breast cancer showed significantly greater tumor-nontumor repertoire similarity than basal-like breast cancer did.

Trimming stripped 0 bases from V and 8 bases from J, with 13 bases between. Germline CDR1 and CDR2: LGHDT and YNNKEL (reference sequence). This CDR3 is built from 15 residues. On this clonotype itself: Its specificity is not known.

Breast cancer patients provided tissue from their axillary draining lymph nodes. TCRdb re-called the multiplex PCR reads through MiXCR, storing one row per CDR3 protein. The sample includes about 130,000 distinct CDR3 sequences, 21% seen only once; the top ten take over 2%. The V gene is TRBV3-1, the J gene TRBJ1-4; perhaps TRBD1 as D (5 bases). Material: axillary lymph node tissue. The source of this sequence is a female donor with breast cancer. Some clones in this sample may be carry-over from other donors' samples. CDR3 DNA sequence: TGTGCCAGCAGCCAAGATCAGGGCCTAGGAGAAAAACTGTTTTTT. As protein: CASSQDQGLGEKLFF. The whole variable domain, filled in from reference TRBV3-1 and TRBJ1-4, reads DTAVSQTPKYLVTQMGNDKSIKCEQNLGHDTMYWYKQDSKKFLKIMFSYNNKELIINETVPNRFSPKSPDKAHLNLHINSLELGDSAVYFCASSQDQGLGEKLFFGSGTQLSVL.